The 14 T cell receptor beta chains listed next were all sequenced from one sample in a study of blood T cell repertoires in COVID-19. Method: immunoSEQ multiplex PCR; TCRdb's copy keeps in-frame clones and lacks some. The sample includes approximately 170,000 clones, around 85% of them seen just once. What was sequenced was peripheral blood. The receptors here all came from a man older than 75 with COVID-19, enrolled during active disease.

The rearrangement joins TRBV6-2 or TRBV6-3 to TRBJ1-1; 7 bases map to TRBD1. Germline V gene sequence: CDR1 MNHEY, CDR2 SVGEGT. The CDR3 extends over 15 amino acids. Germline trimming cut 2 bases from V and 6 bases from J; bases unmatched to any gene: 9. The CDR3 region is CASSYTNTGDPEAFF. CDR3 coding DNA: TGTGCCAGCAGTTACACCAATACAGGGGATCCTGAAGCTTTCTTT.

The rearrangement joins TRBV5-1 to TRBJ2-7; TRBD1 matches 9 bases. V gave up 3 bases and J gave up 5 bases; unmatched junction bases: 6. CDR3 size: 14 residues. CDR1 and CDR2 (germline): SGHRS, YFSETQ. CDR3 residues: CASSSGTGMNEQYF. The CDR3 DNA reads as TGCGCCAGCAGCTCCGGGACAGGGATGAACGAGCAGTACTTC.

This clone was seen just once. This chain links TRBV5-1 with TRBJ1-6; 8 nucleotides align to TRBD1. In germline, CDR1 is SGHRS, CDR2 YFSETQ. This CDR3 has 17 residues. V shed 1 base and J 8 bases; nucleotides not matched to a gene: 11. CDR3 residues: CASSLSPRGRRDSPLHF. Written as DNA, the CDR3 is TGCGCCAGCAGCTTGAGCCCCAGGGGGCGGCGGGATTCACCCCTCCACTTT.

V usage is TRBV6-5 and J usage is TRBJ1-2, with a possible D match to TRBD1 (5 bases). The CDR3 consists of 15 residues. The V end was cut by 6 bases, the J end by 6 bases, with 20 bases between. The germline CDR1 and CDR2 sequences are MNHEY and SVGAGI. The CDR3 region has the DNA TGTGCCAGCAGAGCCAGCCAGGAAAGGACAAATGGCTACACCTTC. It specifies CASRASQERTNGYTF.

The chain employs TRBV23-1 and TRBJ1-2; D call uncertain. TRBV23-1 is assigned to the ORF class and has an uncertain function. V dropped 2 bases and J dropped 0 bases, with 7 bases sitting between them. The CDR3 loop spans 14 amino acids. The CDR3 loop is CASSQARANYGYTF. In DNA form, the CDR3 reads TGCGCCAGCAGTCAAGCCCGAGCTAACTATGGCTACACCTTC.

V usage is TRBV9 and J usage is TRBJ2-7; possibly TRBD2 for D (8 bases). V lost 4 bases to trimming and J lost 3 bases, with 20 bases between them. CDR1 is SGDLS, CDR2 YYNGEE, per germline. This CDR3 is 16 amino acids long. DNA for the CDR3: TGTGCCAGCAGCCCAGGGGGTGCGGGGGGTTACTACGAGCAGTACTTC. Translated: CASSPGGAGGYYEQYF.

The chain uses TRBV7-6 and TRBJ1-5; TRBD1 matches 7 bases. Per the germline V gene, CDR1 is SGHVS and CDR2 is FNYEAQ. Trimming removed 2 bases from V and 2 bases from J; junction bases left unmatched: 6. CDR3 size: 16 residues. This chain's CDR3 is CASSLRNRGGNQPQHF. CDR3 coding DNA: TGTGCCAGCAGCTTACGTAACAGGGGAGGCAATCAGCCCCAGCATTTT.

CDR3 amino acids: CASSTWGPGGLYGYTF. The CDR3 DNA reads as TGTGCCAGCAGTACCTGGGGACCCGGGGGGCTCTATGGCTACACCTTC. The V and J genes are TRBV28 and TRBJ1-2; a possible D gene is TRBD1 (6 bases). V was pared by 5 bases and J by 4 bases, with 20 bases between. The CDR3 extends over 16 amino acids. Germline V gene data show CDR1 as MDHEN and CDR2 as SYDVKM.

CDR3 in amino acids: CASSPEEKLFF. CDR3 bases: TGTGCCAGCAGTCCCGAGGAAAAACTGTTTTTT. The rearrangement uses TRBV28 and TRBJ1-4; D unclear. Germline assignment: CDR1 MDHEN and CDR2 SYDVKM. Deletions cut 5 bases from V and 8 bases from J, with 6 bases between. This CDR3 contains 11 residues.

V is TRBV11-2 and J is TRBJ2-1, with D maybe TRBD2 (6 bases). Trimming pared 1 base from V and 3 bases from J, leaving 13 bases between. The CDR3 loop spans 16 amino acids. The V gene's germline CDR1 is SGHAT and CDR2 FQNNGV. DNA of the CDR3: TGTGCCAGCAGCTTAGTGTGGGGGGTTTTCTACAATGAGCAGTTCTTC. Translated: CASSLVWGVFYNEQFF.

This clone was counted between two and nine times. The chain recombines TRBV5-4 with TRBJ2-5; D is perhaps TRBD1 (5 bases). From germline, CDR1 is SGHNT and CDR2 YYREEE (reference sequence). The CDR3 is 14 amino acids. V was pared by 0 bases and J by 1 base, with 7 bases between. The CDR3 is CASSLVTAQETQYF. Written as DNA, the CDR3 is TGTGCCAGCAGCTTGGTGACAGCCCAAGAGACCCAGTACTTC.

The chain has TRBV5-5 and TRBJ1-4, with 7 bases matching TRBD1. This CDR3 contains 15 residues. The germline V gene encodes CDR1 SGHKS and CDR2 YYEKEE (reference sequence). J lost 5 bases, V lost 3 bases, and 7 bases had no gene match. The CDR3: CASSYTGAPNEKLFF. The CDR3 nucleotides are TGTGCCAGCAGCTATACAGGGGCGCCAAATGAAAAACTGTTTTTT.

This clone showed up just once. This chain joins TRBV19 and TRBJ1-1; TRBD1 agrees at 7 bases. Germline assignment: CDR1 LNHDA and CDR2 SQIVND (reference sequence). Germline trimming cut 3 bases from V and 0 bases from J; bases unmatched to any gene: 10. This CDR3 contains 17 residues. CDR3 amino acids: CASSINGDSRMNTEAFF. The CDR3 bases are TGTGCCAGTAGTATTAATGGGGACAGCCGGATGAACACTGAAGCTTTCTTT.

This clone was found once. The chain has TRBV4-1 and TRBJ2-7, with TRBD1 identical over 9 bases. Germline V CDR1 and CDR2: MGHRA, YSYEKL. V lost 4 bases to trimming and J lost 4 bases; unmatched junction nucleotides: 5. This CDR3 is 14 amino acids long. CDR3 sequence: CASSPTGGRYEQYF. As DNA, the CDR3 is TGCGCCAGCAGCCCAACAGGGGGCAGGTACGAGCAGTACTTC.